A single sample is the source of the 13 T cell receptor beta chains below, sequenced in a study of blood T cell repertoires in COVID-19. Data came from immunoSEQ multiplex PCR; TCRdb stores just in-frame clones and leaves some out. The table includes 200,000 to 250,000 clones, about 80% detected once. The sequenced sample was PBMCs or T cells enriched from blood (not recorded which). These receptors originate from a man between 60 and 75 years old who had recovered from COVID-19.

The chain links TRBV2 to TRBJ2-7, with 9 positions matching TRBD1. This CDR3 is built from 15 residues. CDR1 SNHLY and CDR2 FYNNEI come from the germline V gene. V trimming: 6 bases; J trimming: 4 bases; junction bases outside the gene matches: 10. Here the CDR3 reads CASSADRGVGYEQYF. The CDR3 coding sequence is TGTGCCAGCAGCGCCGACAGGGGGGTTGGATACGAGCAGTACTTC.

The chain is built from TRBV7-3 and TRBJ2-1; D possibly corresponds to TRBD2 (6 bases). The CDR3 is made up of 13 amino acids. Trimming stripped 2 bases from V and 9 bases from J, with 11 bases between. Germline CDR1 is SGHTA and CDR2 is FQGTGA. The CDR3 coding sequence is TGTGCCAGCAGCTTAGGGGGGAGTAGTGAGCAGTTCTTC. Encoded protein: CASSLGGSSEQFF.

The CDR3 is CASRIRERTEAFF. The DNA for the CDR3 is TGTGCCAGCAGAATCAGGGAACGAACTGAAGCTTTCTTT. The gene calls are TRBV27 and TRBJ1-1, with D tentatively TRBD1 (5 bases). CDR1 is MNHEY and CDR2 is SMNVEV in the germline V gene (reference sequence). This CDR3 spans 13 amino acids. V was clipped by 6 bases and J by 5 bases, with 13 bases between them.

The chain joins TRBV11-3 to TRBJ1-2; maybe TRBD1 (5 bases). Germline loops: CDR1 SGHNT, CDR2 YENEEA. The CDR3 is 14 amino acids. V dropped 1 base and J dropped 5 bases, with 11 bases sitting between them. The CDR3 coding sequence is TGTGCCAGCAGCTTAGTCGGGGGAGCATATGGCTACACCTTC. Protein sequence: CASSLVGGAYGYTF.

The J gene is TRBJ2-7, the V gene TRBV11-2, with TRBD1 matching 7 bases. Trimming removed 5 bases from V and 1 base from J; junction bases left unmatched: 2. This CDR3 is built from 13 residues. Looked up from germline, CDR1 is SGHAT and CDR2 is FQNNGV. The CDR3 region is CASSQDRSYEQYF. DNA of the CDR3: TGTGCCAGCAGCCAGGACAGGTCCTACGAGCAGTACTTC.

Points on this clone: Other DNA sequences in the same sample also yield this CDR3. This rearrangement joins TRBV18 to TRBJ2-7; TRBD1 is a possible D gene (5 bases). V was cut by 3 bases and J by 4 bases, with 7 bases left in between. From germline, CDR1 is KGHSH and CDR2 LQKENI. CDR3 size: 12 residues. The CDR3 sequence: CASSPAGYEQYF. CDR3 bases: TGTGCCAGCTCACCCGCAGGGTACGAGCAGTACTTC.

This clone appeared a single time. The rearrangement uses TRBV5-4 and TRBJ2-4, with 8 nucleotides matching TRBD1. Per the germline V gene, CDR1 is SGHNT and CDR2 is YYREEE (reference sequence). With V trimmed by 2 bases and J by 7 bases, 5 bases remained unmatched. This CDR3 is 14 amino acids long. The CDR3 sequence: CASSFDRGPNIQYF. The DNA for the CDR3 is TGTGCCAGCAGCTTCGACAGGGGCCCGAACATTCAGTACTTC.

The V and J genes are TRBV11-2 and TRBJ2-7; no firm D call. The length of the CDR3 is 14 residues. In germline, CDR1 is SGHAT, CDR2 FQNNGV. V was clipped by 1 base and J by 3 bases, with 10 bases between them. CDR3 in amino acids: CASSLVHSLYEQYF. The CDR3 nucleotides are TGTGCCAGCAGCTTAGTCCACTCCCTCTACGAGCAGTACTTC. Using reference TRBV11-2 and TRBJ2-7 for the parts outside the CDR3, the full variable domain is EAGVAQSPRYKIIEKRQSVAFWCNPISGHATLYWYQQILGQGPKLLIQFQNNGVVDDSQLPKDRFSAERLKGVDSTLKIQPAKLEDSAVYLCASSLVHSLYEQYFGPGTRLTVT.

The chain links TRBV5-1 to TRBJ2-7, with D perhaps matching TRBD1 (6 bases). Trimming pared 6 bases from V and 4 bases from J, leaving 14 bases between. The germline V gene has CDR1 SGHRS and CDR2 YFSETQ. The CDR3 has 13 amino acids. CDR3 bases: TGCGCCAGCAACCGGGACACCTCGTACGAGCAGTACTTC. Translated: CASNRDTSYEQYF.

The rearrangement uses TRBV11-3 and TRBJ2-7; 7 bases match TRBD1. The CDR3 has 14 residues. V was pared by 8 bases and J by 0 bases, with 7 bases of the junction left unmatched. Germline lookup yields CDR1 SGHNT and CDR2 YENEEA. The CDR3 loop reads CASGRGPPSYEQYF. As DNA, the CDR3 is TGTGCCAGCGGAAGGGGGCCCCCCTCCTACGAGCAGTACTTC.

The chain uses TRBV14 and TRBJ1-1; 7 bases agree with TRBD1. V shed 1 base, J shed 1 base, and the junction held 9 bases outside the gene matches. CDR3 length equals 17 residues. In germline, CDR1 is SGHDN, CDR2 FVKESK. The CDR3 sequence: CASSQGLGTATNTEAFF. CDR3 DNA: TGTGCCAGCAGCCAAGGTCTGGGGACAGCGACGAACACTGAAGCTTTCTTT.

This clone appeared a few times. This chain connects TRBV4-2 to TRBJ1-5; no firm D call. The CDR3 is made up of 13 amino acids. Trimming removed 0 bases from V and 5 bases from J, with 5 bases in between. Looked up from germline, CDR1 is LGHNA and CDR2 is YNFKEQ. The CDR3 reads CASSQDLDQPQHF. The DNA of the CDR3 is TGTGCCAGCAGCCAAGATCTCGATCAGCCCCAGCATTTT.

This chain joins TRBV21-1 and TRBJ1-2. TRBV21-1 is given as a pseudogene. CDR3 size: 15 residues. DNA of the CDR3: TGTGCCAGAAGCGATGTTGACGGAGCTAACTATGGCTACACCTTC. Protein product: CARSDVDGANYGYTF.